The 22 T cell receptor beta chains in this list originate from one sample, sequenced in a study of human T cells and chemical hapten exposure. Time point given: pre-sensitization, week 0. Treatment indicated: therapeutic diphenylcyclopropenone sensitization with weekly scalp DPC. TCRdb redid the calling of the RACE reads with MiXCR, one entry per CDR3 protein. The sample yields over 300,000 distinct CDR3 sequences, 4% to 6% seen once. Sequences were derived from whole blood, sampled in connection with sensitization to the hapten diphenylcyclopropenone (DPC). The receptors derive from a woman between 50 and 59 years old with alopecia areata. Some clones in this sample may be carry-over from other donors' samples.

This clonotype has more than one count but fewer than ten. The chain uses TRBV20-1 and TRBJ2-3; 11 bases are shared with TRBD2. Germline V gene data show CDR1 as DFQATT and CDR2 as SNEGSKA (reference sequence). The ends lost 0 bases at V and 10 bases at J; junction bases unmatched: 12. The CDR3 has 16 amino acids. The CDR3 DNA reads as TGCAGTGCTAGAGATTGGACTAGCGGGCGGCAGGAGGCGCAGTATTTT. This codes for CSARDWTSGRQEAQYF.

This clonotype was seen many times. The rearrangement uses TRBV7-2 and TRBJ2-1; 11 nucleotides agree with TRBD2. After removal of 5 bases from V and 9 bases from J, the junction contained 9 bases not matched to a gene. The length of the CDR3 is 15 residues. Germline V gives CDR1 SGHTA, CDR2 FQGNSA. The CDR3 sequence: CASSKDASGRIEQFF. The CDR3 bases are TGTGCCAGCAGCAAAGACGCTAGCGGGAGGATTGAGCAGTTCTTC.

Concerning this clonotype: A much more abundant neighbour one base away suggests this may be a read error. The V call is TRBV24-1, the J call TRBJ2-3; 9 positions agree with TRBD1. V lost 3 bases to trimming and J lost 5 bases; unmatched junction nucleotides: 5. Per the germline V gene, CDR1 is KGHDR and CDR2 is SFDVKD. This CDR3 contains 15 residues. The CDR3 nucleotides are TGTGCCACCAGTGATGGGACAGGGCCCAAAGATACGCAGTATTTT. Its translation is CATSDGTGPKDTQYF.

Ten or more counts support this clonotype. The V call is TRBV28, the J call TRBJ2-3; 12 bases line up with TRBD2. This CDR3 is 17 amino acids long. V gave up 5 bases and J gave up 1 base; unmatched junction bases: 7. From germline, CDR1 is MDHEN and CDR2 SYDVKM. CDR3 bases: TGTGCCAGCAGTAACCCTAGCGGGAGGGCGGGCACAGATACGCAGTATTTT. Its protein product is CASSNPSGRAGTDTQYF.

V and J are TRBV5-6 and TRBJ1-6; weak D call: TRBD1 (5 bases). From germline, CDR1 is SGHDT and CDR2 YYEEEE. This CDR3 has 13 amino acids. V was pared by 4 bases and J by 10 bases, with 12 bases between. As DNA, the CDR3 is TGTGCCAGCAGCCCGGGACCTTTCTCACCCCTCCACTTT. As protein: CASSPGPFSPLHF.

The rearrangement joins TRBV7-8 to TRBJ1-4; D is uncertain. The V gene's germline CDR1 is SGHVS and CDR2 FQNEAQ. The CDR3 is 17 amino acids. Trimming stripped 2 bases from V and 3 bases from J, with 16 bases between. The CDR3 nucleotides are TGTGCCAGCAGCTTATTCGGTCGTATGGTTTCTAATGAAAAACTGTTTTTT. It is translated as CASSLFGRMVSNEKLFF.

In its sample, this clonotype was seen many times. The V call is TRBV6-5, the J call TRBJ2-7; D remains ambiguous. The germline V gene encodes CDR1 MNHEY and CDR2 SVGAGI. With 0 bases removed from V and 7 bases from J, the gap between germline ends came to 10 bases. This CDR3 contains 13 residues. CDR3 nucleotides: TGTGCCAGCAGTTACTCCGGACCTAGGGAGCAGTACTTC. Its translation: CASSYSGPREQYF.

The V gene is TRBV29-1, the J gene TRBJ2-2; D unclear. Trimming stripped 7 bases from V and 5 bases from J, with 11 bases between. CDR1 SQVTM and CDR2 ANQGSEA come from the germline V gene. The CDR3 spans 12 residues. The CDR3 spells CSGLLRTGELFF. CDR3 nucleotides: TGCAGCGGCCTCCTACGAACCGGGGAGCTGTTTTTT.

This clonotype was observed a few times. This rearrangement joins TRBV7-6 to TRBJ2-1, with D perhaps given as TRBD1 or TRBD2 (5 bases each). The germline CDR1 and CDR2 sequences are SGHVS and FNYEAQ. Trimming cost V 7 bases and J 6 bases, with 16 bases left between them. The CDR3 spans 14 residues. The CDR3 DNA sequence: TGTGCCAGCACCGCCTCCGGGACCACCAATGAGCAGTTCTTC. Translated, it gives CASTASGTTNEQFF.

This clonotype came up many times. The chain uses TRBV20-1 and TRBJ2-1; no clear D gene. Trimming pared 6 bases from V and 7 bases from J, leaving 4 bases between. Germline V gives CDR1 DFQATT, CDR2 SNEGSKA (reference sequence). This CDR3 is 9 amino acids long. CDR3 nucleotide sequence: TGCAGTGCCGTAAATGAGCAGTTCTTC. Amino acid sequence: CSAVNEQFF.

The chain has TRBV18 and TRBJ2-4; TRBD1 is a possible D gene (6 bases). The CDR3 spans 18 residues. Trimming cost V 6 bases and J 0 bases, with 21 bases left between them. Germline CDR1 is KGHSH and CDR2 is LQKENI. The CDR3 is CASSPRGFDSGAKNIQYF. The CDR3 bases are TGTGCCAGCTCCCCCAGGGGTTTCGACAGCGGAGCCAAAAACATTCAGTACTTC.

Points on this clonotype: This could be a read error, since a much larger clone is one nucleotide away. The chain recombines TRBV29-1 with TRBJ1-2; maybe TRBD1 (5 bases). The germline CDR1 and CDR2 sequences are SQVTM and ANQGSEA. This CDR3 has 11 amino acids. The CDR3 bases are TGCAACGTTGGCGGGGCATGGGGCTACACCTTC. It codes for CNVGGAWGYTF.

Ten or more counts support this clonotype. The chain carries TRBV5-6 and TRBJ2-6, with 8 bases identical to TRBD1. The V gene's germline CDR1 is SGHDT and CDR2 YYEEEE. The CDR3 extends over 17 amino acids. Trimming at V came to 4 bases and at J to 0 bases, leaving 6 bases not matched to a gene. CDR3 nucleotide sequence: TGTGCCAGCAGCGGGCCGGGACAGGTCTCTGGGGCCAACGTCCTGACTTTC. Translating gives CASSGPGQVSGANVLTF. Complete variable domain (other parts from reference TRBV5-6 and TRBJ2-6): DAGVTQSPTHLIKTRGQQVTLRCSPKSGHDTVSWYQQALGQGPQFIFQYYEEEERQRGNFPDRFSGHQFPNYSSELNVNALLLGDSALYLCASSGPGQVSGANVLTFGAGSRLTVL.

This clonotype was seen only a few times. The genes are TRBV27 and TRBJ1-1; no reliable D call. Germline V lookup: CDR1 MNHEY, CDR2 SMNVEV (reference sequence). The V and J ends lost 2 bases and 6 bases respectively, with 10 bases between them. CDR3 size: 13 residues. CDR3: CASSLNRFSEAFF. CDR3 DNA: TGTGCCAGCAGTTTAAACCGGTTCTCTGAAGCTTTCTTT.

This clonotype was seen at least ten times. This chain connects TRBV28 to TRBJ2-7, with TRBD1 matching 7 bases. Unmatched junction bases numbered 9, after V lost 5 bases and J lost 2 bases. The CDR3 runs 15 residues. CDR1 and CDR2 (germline): MDHEN, SYDVKM. In nucleotides, the CDR3 is TGTGCCAGCAGTCGTTCCGGGACAGATACCTACGAGCAGTACTTC. It is translated as CASSRSGTDTYEQYF.

The gene calls are TRBV5-1 and TRBJ2-1; 15 positions agree with TRBD2. The CDR3 is made up of 16 amino acids. The germline CDR1 and CDR2 sequences are SGHRS and YFSETQ. The trim removed 4 bases at V and 7 bases at J, leaving 6 bases unmatched. CDR3 in DNA: TGCGCCAGCAGCAAGGTCGGACTAGCGGGGGGGAATGAGCAGTTCTTC. This sequence encodes CASSKVGLAGGNEQFF.

This clonotype came up many times. The rearrangement joins TRBV6-6 to TRBJ2-7; 10 positions match TRBD1. Per germline, CDR1 MNHNY and CDR2 SVGAGI (reference sequence). The CDR3 runs to 17 residues. The V segment lost 5 bases and the J segment 1 base; nucleotides outside the gene matches: 11. As DNA, the CDR3 is TGTGCCAGCAGTCTCAATTTAGGGACAGGGGTTTCCTACGAGCAGTACTTC. Translation gives CASSLNLGTGVSYEQYF.

This clonotype was seen at least ten times. The CDR3 region has the DNA TGTGGCACAGGTGGTACGGACACCCCACACGAGCAGTACTTC. As protein: CGTGGTDTPHEQYF. V and J are TRBV28 and TRBJ2-7; D is possibly TRBD1 (5 bases). The CDR3 is made up of 14 amino acids. CDR1 is MDHEN, CDR2 SYDVKM, per germline.

The chain carries TRBV15 and TRBJ1-2; no definite D call. Germline V CDR1 and CDR2: LNHNV, YYDKDF (reference sequence). CDR3 length: 14 amino acids. V lost 0 bases and J 3 bases, leaving 8 bases between the germline ends. Here the CDR3 reads CATSRDLQDYGYTF. The CDR3, as DNA: TGTGCCACCAGCAGAGATCTCCAGGACTATGGCTACACCTTC. The full variable domain, rest sourced from reference TRBV15 and TRBJ1-2, is DAMVIQNPRYQVTQFGKPVTLSCSQTLNHNVMYWYQQKSSQAPKLLFHYYDKDFNNEADTPDNFQSRRPNTSFCFLDIRSPGLGDTAMYLCATSRDLQDYGYTFGSGTRLTVV.

This clonotype appeared many times. This chain joins TRBV11-2 and TRBJ2-1; the match to TRBD2 covers 7 bases. Trimming cost V 4 bases and J 2 bases; bases outside gene matches: 5. Per the germline V gene, CDR1 is SGHAT and CDR2 is FQNNGV. The CDR3 has 15 amino acids. The CDR3 protein is CASSSLTSAYNEQFF. DNA of the CDR3: TGTGCCAGCAGCTCCCTTACTAGCGCCTACAATGAGCAGTTCTTC.

This clonotype was detected many times. This chain joins TRBV29-1 and TRBJ1-3; D is ambiguous. CDR1 SQVTM and CDR2 ANQGSEA come from the germline V gene. V lost 4 bases and J 1 base, leaving 8 bases between the germline ends. The CDR3 length is 13 residues. The CDR3 region has the DNA TGCAGCGTTGGATCTTTTTCTGGAAACACCATATATTTT. Translation: CSVGSFSGNTIYF. Full variable domain (outside the CDR3, taken from reference TRBV29-1 and TRBJ1-3): SAVISQKPSRDICQRGTSLTIQCQVDSQVTMMFWYRQQPGQSLTLIATANQGSEATYESGFVIDKFPISRPNLTFSTLTVSNMSPEDSSIYLCSVGSFSGNTIYFGEGSWLTVV.

Many counts were recorded for this clonotype. This chain joins TRBV29-1 and TRBJ2-3, with TRBD2 matching 10 bases. CDR3 length: 15 residues. CDR1 and CDR2 from the germline V gene are SQVTM and ANQGSEA. The trim removed 6 bases at V and 4 bases at J, leaving 10 bases unmatched. CDR3 sequence reads: CSVAVASGSPDTQYF. Here the CDR3 DNA reads TGCAGCGTGGCAGTGGCTAGCGGGAGCCCAGATACGCAGTATTTT.